This is a list of T cell receptor beta chains from one sample in a study of cytomegalovirus exposure and HLA in healthy donors. TCRdb's copy holds only in-frame clones and misses some; the assay was immunoSEQ multiplex PCR. The table lists around 150,000 clones, around 79% of them singletons. Sequencing was performed on PBMCs. These receptors were obtained from a male donor in good health and CMV-seronegative. CDR3s include the opening cysteine and the closing phenylalanine or tryptophan. Each record gives: CDR3 length, J gene, D gene, V gene, clone size, CDR3 protein, CDR3 DNA. The D gene is left open where the match is weak. The size entry is marked missing in some rows and otherwise reads once, few, many or a size class.

CDR3 length: 14; J gene: TRBJ2-1; D gene: -; V gene: TRBV5-1; clone size: -; CDR3 protein: CASSLGQAVDEQFF; CDR3 DNA: TGCGCCAGCAGCTTGGGACAGGCAGTGGATGAGCAGTTCTTC
CDR3 length: 17; J gene: TRBJ1-5; D gene: TRBD1; V gene: TRBV18; clone size: -; CDR3 protein: CASSQTGAKGSNQPQHF; CDR3 DNA: TGTGCCAGCTCCCAGACAGGGGCCAAGGGGTCCAATCAGCCCCAGCATTTT
CDR3 length: 15; J gene: TRBJ2-4; D gene: TRBD2; V gene: TRBV5-6; clone size: once; CDR3 protein: CASTGGGLAKNIQYF; CDR3 DNA: TGTGCGTCAACGGGGGGGGGCCTAGCCAAAAACATTCAGTACTTC
CDR3 length: 17; J gene: TRBJ1-5; D gene: TRBD1; V gene: TRBV7-2; clone size: few; CDR3 protein: CASSSGQGSESSQPQHF; CDR3 DNA: TGTGCCAGCAGCTCGGGACAGGGATCGGAATCCAGTCAGCCCCAGCATTTT
CDR3 length: 15; J gene: TRBJ1-4; D gene: -; V gene: TRBV5-8; clone size: -; CDR3 protein: CASSLAGRINEKLFF; CDR3 DNA: TGTGCCAGCAGCTTGGCCGGGAGGATAAATGAAAAACTGTTTTTT
CDR3 length: 12; J gene: TRBJ2-7; D gene: -; V gene: TRBV7-9; clone size: -; CDR3 protein: CASSLKGDEQYF; CDR3 DNA: TGTGCCAGCAGCTTAAAGGGGGACGAGCAGTACTTC
CDR3 length: 14; J gene: TRBJ2-7; D gene: -; V gene: TRBV29-1; clone size: -; CDR3 protein: CSVDRGRGVHEQYF; CDR3 DNA: TGCAGCGTTGACAGGGGCCGCGGAGTCCACGAGCAGTACTTC
CDR3 length: 15; J gene: TRBJ2-5; D gene: TRBD2; V gene: TRBV11-3; clone size: -; CDR3 protein: CASSPGLADQETQYF; CDR3 DNA: TGTGCCAGCAGCCCTGGACTAGCGGATCAAGAGACCCAGTACTTC
CDR3 length: 16; J gene: TRBJ2-5; D gene: -; V gene: TRBV12-2; clone size: few; CDR3 protein: CASRLGGGTSKETQYF; CDR3 DNA: TGTGCAAGTCGCTTAGGGGGTGGGACTAGCAAAGAGACCCAGTACTTC
CDR3 length: 14; J gene: TRBJ1-1; D gene: TRBD1; V gene: TRBV9; clone size: once; CDR3 protein: CASSVQVTGTARNF; CDR3 DNA: TGTGCCAGCAGCGTACAAGTTACCGGGACAGCTCGTAACTTT
CDR3 length: 17; J gene: TRBJ2-2; D gene: -; V gene: TRBV30; clone size: -; CDR3 protein: CAWSVFRGTKNTGELFF; CDR3 DNA: TGTGCCTGGAGTGTCTTCCGTGGGACAAAGAACACCGGGGAGCTGTTTTTT
CDR3 length: 13; J gene: TRBJ1-1; D gene: -; V gene: TRBV18; clone size: -; CDR3 protein: CASSPGSNTEAFF; CDR3 DNA: TGTGCCAGCTCACCAGGCAGTAACACTGAAGCTTTCTTT
CDR3 length: 12; J gene: TRBJ1-1; D gene: -; V gene: TRBV5-6; clone size: -; CDR3 protein: CASRRAGAEAFF; CDR3 DNA: TGTGCCAGCCGACGGGCGGGCGCTGAAGCTTTCTTT
CDR3 length: 10; J gene: TRBJ2-1; D gene: -; V gene: TRBV20-1; clone size: -; CDR3 protein: CSAIRAEQFF; CDR3 DNA: TGCAGTGCTATCAGGGCTGAGCAGTTCTTC
CDR3 length: 13; J gene: TRBJ1-1; D gene: -; V gene: TRBV7-2; clone size: once; CDR3 protein: CASSLAIQPEAFF; CDR3 DNA: TGTGCCAGCAGCTTAGCGATACAACCTGAAGCTTTCTTT
CDR3 length: 14; J gene: TRBJ2-7; D gene: -; V gene: TRBV6-5; clone size: -; CDR3 protein: CASTRAGGDYEQYF; CDR3 DNA: TGTGCCAGCACCCGAGCCGGGGGAGACTACGAGCAGTACTTC
CDR3 length: 12; J gene: TRBJ1-2; D gene: -; V gene: TRBV29-1; clone size: -; CDR3 protein: CSVADQGYGYTF; CDR3 DNA: TGCAGCGTTGCCGACCAGGGGTATGGCTACACCTTC
CDR3 length: 14; J gene: TRBJ1-1; D gene: -; V gene: TRBV19; clone size: -; CDR3 protein: CASSAGQYNTEAFF; CDR3 DNA: TGTGCCAGTAGTGCCGGACAGTACAACACTGAAGCTTTCTTT
CDR3 length: 15; J gene: TRBJ1-5; D gene: TRBD1; V gene: TRBV2; clone size: -; CDR3 protein: CASSGGTGGHQPQHF; CDR3 DNA: TGTGCCAGCAGCGGAGGGACAGGGGGACATCAGCCCCAGCATTTT
CDR3 length: 13; J gene: TRBJ1-3; D gene: -; V gene: TRBV6-5; clone size: -; CDR3 protein: CASSKGVGNTIYF; CDR3 DNA: TGTGCCAGCAGTAAGGGGGTCGGAAACACCATATATTTT
CDR3 length: 14; J gene: TRBJ2-7; D gene: TRBD1; V gene: TRBV28; clone size: -; CDR3 protein: CASSRTGGTYEQYF; CDR3 DNA: TGTGCCAGCAGTCGGACAGGGGGCACCTACGAGCAGTACTTC
CDR3 length: 13; J gene: TRBJ2-5; D gene: TRBD1; V gene: TRBV19; clone size: -; CDR3 protein: CASSHRGQETQYF; CDR3 DNA: TGTGCCAGTAGCCACAGGGGCCAAGAGACCCAGTACTTC
CDR3 length: 13; J gene: TRBJ2-5; D gene: TRBD1; V gene: TRBV7-9; clone size: few; CDR3 protein: CASSLAGGETQYF; CDR3 DNA: TGTGCCAGCAGCTTAGCAGGGGGCGAGACCCAGTACTTC
CDR3 length: 14; J gene: TRBJ1-2; D gene: -; V gene: TRBV6-5; clone size: -; CDR3 protein: CASGSRPANYGYTF; CDR3 DNA: TGTGCCAGCGGTTCCAGGCCAGCTAACTATGGCTACACCTTC
CDR3 length: 13; J gene: TRBJ1-5; D gene: TRBD1; V gene: TRBV29-1; clone size: -; CDR3 protein: CSVRTGDNQPQHF; CDR3 DNA: TGCAGCGTCCGGACAGGGGACAATCAGCCCCAGCATTTT